This TCR beta chain was observed in a study of T cell responses to AZD1222 COVID-19 vaccine. Germline V gene sequence: CDR1 ENHRY, CDR2 SYGVKD. This CDR3 is 16 amino acids long. V was cut by 0 bases and J by 9 bases, with 15 bases left in between. Notes on the study in general: Unmutated regions of variants are reportedly targeted by nearly half of spike-specific TCRs. Repertoires were obtained solely post-peak T cell response. At baseline, seropositivity was found in only six or seven AZD1222 recipients. Spike-specific TCR breadth and depth grew following two AZD1222 doses.

Note on this clone: Its antigen is undetermined.

Generated by immunoSEQ multiplex PCR, the TCRdb table keeps only in-frame clones and is missing some. Of about 90,000 clones in the sample, about 86% were seen once. The source is an adult in good health. The V gene is TRBV10-3, the J gene TRBJ1-6; D possibly corresponds to TRBD1 (5 bases). The source was peripheral blood, collected on day 0 of AZD1222 vaccination. CDR3 bases: TGTGCCATCAGTGAGTCCCTTGCGGGGGGGTCTTCACCCCTCCACTTT. Its translation is CAISESLAGGSSPLHF.